A single sample is the source of the 27 T cell receptor beta chains below, sequenced in a study of blood T cell repertoires in COVID-19. Clones were sequenced by immunoSEQ multiplex PCR, and TCRdb holds only the in-frame ones, with some missing. Seen here are fewer than 450,000 clones, about 89% observed once, and the top ten hold about 6%. Sequencing was carried out using peripheral blood. The receptors come from a woman aged 50 to 65 with COVID-19, enrolled during active disease.

This chain joins TRBV5-1 and TRBJ1-2; possible D gene TRBD1, 5 bases. Trimming removed 0 bases from V and 0 bases from J, with 24 bases in between. Germline CDR1 SGHRS, CDR2 YFSETQ. CDR3 length equals 20 residues. In DNA, the CDR3 is TGCGCCAGCAGCTTGGCAGTCCCGGGACGAGGGACTCCTTCTAACTATGGCTACACCTTC. Protein product: CASSLAVPGRGTPSNYGYTF.

This clone was found once. The J gene is TRBJ2-1, the V gene TRBV7-6, with 11 bases lining up with TRBD2. Germline V gives CDR1 SGHVS, CDR2 FNYEAQ. V lost 4 bases, J lost 1 base, and 12 bases stayed unmatched. This CDR3 has 19 amino acids. CDR3 coding DNA: TGTGCCAGCAGCTCCGGGGGCTCTACTAGCGGGAGTTCCTACAATGAGCAGTTCTTC. This encodes CASSSGGSTSGSSYNEQFF.

The rearrangement joins TRBV6-2 or TRBV6-3 to TRBJ1-3; no clear D gene. CDR3 length: 14 residues. Germline CDR1 is MNHEY and CDR2 is SVGEGT. Trimming pared 0 bases from V and 2 bases from J, leaving 5 bases between. Written as DNA, the CDR3 is TGTGCCAGCAGTTACTCGGCCACTGGAAACACCATATATTTT. It codes for CASSYSATGNTIYF.

The chain carries TRBV3-1 (or the pseudogene TRBV3-2) and TRBJ2-5; perhaps TRBD2 as D (5 bases). CDR1 and CDR2 (germline): LGHDT, YNNKEL (reference sequence). The CDR3 sequence is 16 residues long. V was trimmed by 0 bases and J by 5 bases, leaving 16 bases between them. CDR3 protein: CASSQDSRVPRETQYF. CDR3 sequence (DNA): TGTGCCAGCAGCCAAGATTCGAGGGTGCCCCGTGAGACCCAGTACTTC.

V and J are TRBV6-6 and TRBJ2-7, with no clear D. The germline V gene encodes CDR1 MNHNY and CDR2 SVGAGI (reference sequence). The CDR3 runs 14 residues. Between the trimmed V and J ends, which lost 0 bases and 3 bases, there was a span of 9 bases. In DNA, the CDR3 is TGTGCCAGCAGTTACTCCGTGCTAGGCTACGAGCAGTACTTC. Translation gives CASSYSVLGYEQYF.

The gene calls are TRBV7-3 and TRBJ1-1; 8 nucleotides align to TRBD1. CDR3 size: 15 residues. Germline CDR1 SGHTA, CDR2 FQGTGA. Trimming removed 5 bases from V and 3 bases from J; junction bases left unmatched: 8. The CDR3 bases are TGTGCCAGCAGCGCCCAGGGGGCGGTGGACACTGAAGCTTTCTTT. Its protein is CASSAQGAVDTEAFF.

V is TRBV6-5 and J is TRBJ2-3; D might be TRBD1 (6 bases). The V gene's germline CDR1 is MNHEY and CDR2 SVGAGI. CDR3 size: 15 residues. V lost 5 bases and J lost 4, with 16 bases in between. CDR3 sequence: CASSLMGHFPDTQYF. In nucleotides, the CDR3 is TGTGCCAGCAGTCTTATGGGACATTTTCCAGATACGCAGTATTTT.

V gene TRBV6-5 combines with J gene TRBJ1-2; a possible D gene is TRBD1 (5 bases). The germline CDR1 and CDR2 sequences are MNHEY and SVGAGI. The CDR3 totals 15 residues. V was shortened by 7 bases and J by 4 bases, with 19 bases between the two germline ends. CDR3 nucleotides: TGTGCCAGCACCTCGACAGATTTAGGGCCCTATGGCTACACCTTC. Translating it yields CASTSTDLGPYGYTF.

The chain is built from TRBV5-1 and TRBJ2-7, with TRBD2 matching 11 bases. The CDR3 consists of 17 residues. Germline V gene sequence: CDR1 SGHRS, CDR2 YFSETQ. V shed 4 bases, J shed 0 bases, and the junction held 9 bases outside the gene matches. DNA of the CDR3: TGCGCCAGCAGCCTCGGACTAGCGGGCTTAAGCTCCTACGAGCAGTACTTC. Translated, it gives CASSLGLAGLSSYEQYF. Complete variable domain (other parts from reference TRBV5-1 and TRBJ2-7): KAGVTQTPRYLIKTRGQQVTLSCSPISGHRSVSWYQQTPGQGLQFLFEYFSETQRNKGNFPGRFSGRQFSNSRSEMNVSTLELGDSALYLCASSLGLAGLSSYEQYFGPGTRLTVT.

V and J are TRBV27 and TRBJ1-6, with a tentative D call TRBD1 (6 bases). The ends were cut back, 3 bases at V and 3 bases at J, with 18 bases in the middle. The CDR3 is made up of 18 amino acids. Germline loops: CDR1 MNHEY, CDR2 SMNVEV (reference sequence). The CDR3 loop is CASSFFDRRGLYNSPLHF. The CDR3 DNA sequence: TGTGCCAGCAGTTTCTTCGACAGGCGAGGCCTCTATAATTCACCCCTCCACTTT.

This sequence joins TRBV11-3 and TRBJ2-7; 9 nucleotides agree with TRBD1. The CDR3 contains 14 residues. V was clipped by 5 bases and J by 1 base; unmatched bases: 3. CDR1 is SGHNT and CDR2 is YENEEA in the germline V gene. The DNA for the CDR3 is TGTGCCAGCAGCCCGGGGACAGGGTCCTACGAGCAGTACTTC. Translating gives CASSPGTGSYEQYF.

The V gene is TRBV7-8, the J gene TRBJ1-2; 7 nucleotides agree with TRBD1. The CDR3 contains 12 residues. V trimming: 5 bases; J trimming: 7 bases; junction bases outside the gene matches: 4. In germline, CDR1 is SGHVS, CDR2 FQNEAQ. Here the CDR3 reads CASSEQGSGYTF. CDR3 bases: TGTGCCAGCAGCGAACAGGGGTCTGGCTACACCTTC.

The rearrangement joins TRBV19 to TRBJ1-1; D is possibly TRBD1 (6 bases). CDR3 length: 16 amino acids. CDR1 is LNHDA, CDR2 SQIVND, per germline (reference sequence). V was shortened by 3 bases and J by 1 base, with 15 bases between the two germline ends. The CDR3 sequence is CASSIGGARGNTEAFF. Written as DNA, the CDR3 is TGTGCCAGTAGTATTGGGGGGGCGCGAGGGAACACTGAAGCTTTCTTT.

The chain combines TRBV5-4 with TRBJ1-1; D not certain. This CDR3 spans 13 amino acids. The germline V gene encodes CDR1 SGHNT and CDR2 YYREEE (reference sequence). V was trimmed by 1 base and J by 0 bases, leaving 4 bases between them. CDR3 sequence: CASSLNMNTEAFF. The DNA of the CDR3 is TGTGCCAGCAGCTTGAACATGAACACTGAAGCTTTCTTT.

This rearrangement joins TRBV11-2 to TRBJ1-2; D is unclear. Germline lookup yields CDR1 SGHAT and CDR2 FQNNGV. The CDR3 extends over 13 amino acids. Between the trimmed V and J ends, which lost 0 bases and 6 bases, there was a span of 8 bases. The CDR3 DNA is TGTGCCAGCAGCTTAGACCCTGGAGATGGCTACACCTTC. Translating it yields CASSLDPGDGYTF.

V and J are TRBV5-5 and TRBJ2-6; D gene unclear. Germline lookup yields CDR1 SGHKS and CDR2 YYEKEE (reference sequence). This CDR3 spans 18 amino acids. V lost 5 bases and J lost 2, with 20 bases in between. This CDR3 reads CASSHGPGIWAGANVLTF. CDR3 coding DNA: TGTGCCAGCAGTCACGGTCCAGGTATTTGGGCTGGGGCCAACGTCCTGACTTTC. Using reference TRBV5-5 and TRBJ2-6 for the parts outside the CDR3, the full variable domain is DAGVTQSPTHLIKTRGQQVTLRCSPISGHKSVSWYQQVLGQGPQFIFQYYEKEERGRGNFPDRFSARQFPNYSSELNVNALLLGDSALYLCASSHGPGIWAGANVLTFGAGSRLTVL.

The rearrangement joins TRBV11-1 to TRBJ2-1; tentative D call: TRBD2 (6 bases). The V end was cut by 5 bases, the J end by 8 bases, with 19 bases between. This CDR3 spans 15 amino acids. CDR1 is SGHAT and CDR2 is FQDESV in the germline V gene (reference sequence). CDR3 nucleotides: TGTGCCAGCAGCCGTCGGGACGGGAGTAAATATGAGCAGTTCTTC. This translates into CASSRRDGSKYEQFF.

The chain is built from TRBV6-1 and TRBJ1-2; D perhaps matches TRBD1 (5 bases). CDR1 MNHNS and CDR2 SASEGT come from the germline V gene. The CDR3 is 17 residues long. The V gene lost 0 bases and the J gene lost 8 bases, with 22 bases spanning the gap. CDR3 residues: CASSEAWGGTSFRGYTF. The CDR3 DNA reads TGTGCCAGCAGTGAAGCGTGGGGGGGGACGAGTTTTAGGGGCTACACCTTC.

The chain is built from TRBV13 and TRBJ1-5, with TRBD1 identical over 7 bases. Germline CDR1 and CDR2: PRHDT and FYEKMQ (reference sequence). The trim removed 5 bases at V and 9 bases at J, leaving 16 bases unmatched. This CDR3 has 16 amino acids. The CDR3 here is CASSPSGTVPRGPQHF. CDR3 nucleotides: TGTGCCAGCAGCCCATCGGGGACAGTCCCACGAGGGCCCCAGCATTTT.

The sample holds a few counts of this clone. V is TRBV6-1 and J is TRBJ2-2; 7 bases line up with TRBD1. Germline V gene lookup returns CDR1 MNHNS and CDR2 SASEGT. The CDR3 is 16 residues long. After removal of 1 base from V and 2 bases from J, the junction contained 4 bases not matched to a gene. CDR3 region: CASSEEQGRNTGELFF. The CDR3 DNA reads TGTGCCAGCAGTGAAGAACAGGGGCGAAACACCGGGGAGCTGTTTTTT.

This sequence joins TRBV6-5 and TRBJ1-1; no definite D call. V lost 6 bases and J 3 bases, leaving 5 bases between the germline ends. CDR1 and CDR2 from the germline V gene are MNHEY and SVGAGI. The CDR3 totals 11 residues. CDR3 sequence (DNA): TGTGCCAGCAGGAGGGACACTGAAGCTTTCTTT. This codes for CASRRDTEAFF.

The chain combines TRBV12-3 or TRBV12-4 with TRBJ1-1; TRBD1 matches 7 bases. The CDR3 is 13 residues long. V shed 4 bases and J 7 bases; nucleotides not matched to a gene: 6. The CDR3 region has the DNA TGTGCCAGCAGTTCTCACCGGGACAGTGAAGCTTTCTTT. Residues: CASSSHRDSEAFF.

This clone was detected a few times. This chain connects TRBV5-8 to TRBJ1-2; D unresolved. This CDR3 contains 15 residues. V lost 0 bases to trimming and J lost 2 bases, with 11 bases between them. Per the germline V gene, CDR1 is SGHTS and CDR2 is YDEGEE. The chain's CDR3 is CASSLVSGKNYGYTF. DNA for the CDR3: TGTGCCAGCAGCTTGGTGTCAGGCAAGAACTATGGCTACACCTTC. The complete variable domain, with remaining parts taken from reference TRBV5-8 and TRBJ1-2, reads EAGVTQSPTHLIKTRGQQATLRCSPISGHTSVYWYQQALGLGLQFLLWYDEGEERNRGNFPPRFSGRQFPNYSSELNVNALELEDSALYLCASSLVSGKNYGYTFGSGTRLTVV.

The chain carries TRBV7-9 and TRBJ2-7, with 12 bases aligning to TRBD2. Looked up from germline, CDR1 is SEHNR and CDR2 is FQNEAQ (reference sequence). V lost 5 bases to trimming and J lost 2 bases; unmatched junction nucleotides: 13. The CDR3 contains 18 residues. In DNA, the CDR3 is TGTGCCAGCAGCCGCCGTTATGGCCTAGCGGGAGGGGCCTACGAGCAGTACTTC. Translation gives CASSRRYGLAGGAYEQYF.

The genes are TRBV3-1 (or the pseudogene TRBV3-2) and TRBJ1-5, with D perhaps matching TRBD1 (6 bases). This CDR3 spans 15 amino acids. V lost 1 base to trimming and J lost 6 bases, with 13 bases between them. Germline-derived CDR1 and CDR2 are LGHDT and YNNKEL (reference sequence). The CDR3 loop is CASSQGRGDAQPQHF. The CDR3 DNA sequence: TGTGCCAGCAGCCAAGGCAGGGGAGATGCTCAGCCCCAGCATTTT.

The chain links TRBV19 to TRBJ2-7; TRBD2 aligns across 11 bases. V lost 2 bases, J lost 3 bases, and 6 bases stayed unmatched. The CDR3 spans 16 residues. Germline V gives CDR1 LNHDA, CDR2 SQIVND (reference sequence). In nucleotides, the CDR3 is TGTGCCAGTAGTATAAGGGGGACTAGCGGCGACTACGAGCAGTACTTC. Its translation is CASSIRGTSGDYEQYF.

V and J are TRBV5-1 and TRBJ2-6; 8 nucleotides line up with TRBD1. This CDR3 spans 15 amino acids. Germline CDR1 is SGHRS and CDR2 is YFSETQ. J gave up 3 bases and V 6 bases, and 5 bases lay outside the gene matches. The CDR3: CASTSGGGGANVLTF. The CDR3 nucleotides read TGCGCCAGCACATCAGGGGGCGGTGGGGCCAACGTCCTGACTTTC.